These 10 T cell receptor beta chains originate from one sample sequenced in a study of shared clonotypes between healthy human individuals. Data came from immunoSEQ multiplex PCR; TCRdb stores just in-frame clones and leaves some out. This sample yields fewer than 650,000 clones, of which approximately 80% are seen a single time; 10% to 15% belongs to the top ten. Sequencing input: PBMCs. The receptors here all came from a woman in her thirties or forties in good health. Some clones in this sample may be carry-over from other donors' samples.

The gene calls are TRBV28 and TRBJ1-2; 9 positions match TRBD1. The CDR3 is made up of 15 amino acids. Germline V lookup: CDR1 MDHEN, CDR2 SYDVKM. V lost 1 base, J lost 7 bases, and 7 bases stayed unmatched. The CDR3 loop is CASSLYRRTGAGYTF. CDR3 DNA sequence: TGTGCCAGCAGTTTATACCGAAGGACAGGGGCTGGCTACACCTTC.

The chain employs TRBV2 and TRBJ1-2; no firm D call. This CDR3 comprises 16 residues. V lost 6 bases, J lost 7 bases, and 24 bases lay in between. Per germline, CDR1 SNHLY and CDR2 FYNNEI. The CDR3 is CASSPGVFLGVSGYTF. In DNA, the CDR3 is TGTGCCAGCAGCCCGGGTGTCTTTTTAGGTGTGAGTGGCTACACCTTC.

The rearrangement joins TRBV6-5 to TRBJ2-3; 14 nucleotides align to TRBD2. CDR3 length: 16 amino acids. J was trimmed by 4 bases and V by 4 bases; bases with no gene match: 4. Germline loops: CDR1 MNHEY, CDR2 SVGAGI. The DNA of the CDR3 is TGTGCCAGCAGTTCCCTGACTAGCGGGAGGGCAGATACGCAGTATTTT. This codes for CASSSLTSGRADTQYF.

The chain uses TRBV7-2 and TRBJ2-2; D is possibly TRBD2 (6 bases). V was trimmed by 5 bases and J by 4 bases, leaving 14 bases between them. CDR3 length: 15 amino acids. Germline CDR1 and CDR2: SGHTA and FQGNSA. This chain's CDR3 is CASSAGKEGTGELFF. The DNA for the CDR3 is TGTGCCAGCAGCGCCGGGAAGGAGGGCACCGGGGAGCTGTTTTTT.

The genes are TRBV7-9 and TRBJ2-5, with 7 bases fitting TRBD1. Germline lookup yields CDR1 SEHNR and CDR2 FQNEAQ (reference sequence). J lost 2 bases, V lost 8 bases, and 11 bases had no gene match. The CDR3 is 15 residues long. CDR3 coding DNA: TGTGCCAGCGGATATTCAGGGGGTGGGCAAGAGACCCAGTACTTC. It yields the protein CASGYSGGGQETQYF.

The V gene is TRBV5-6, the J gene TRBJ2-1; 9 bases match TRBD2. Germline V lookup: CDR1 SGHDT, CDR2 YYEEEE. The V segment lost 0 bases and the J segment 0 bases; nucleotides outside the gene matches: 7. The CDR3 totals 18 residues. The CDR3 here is CASSLVSGSPSSYNEQFF. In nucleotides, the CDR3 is TGTGCCAGCAGCTTGGTTAGCGGGAGCCCCAGCTCCTACAATGAGCAGTTCTTC.

CDR3 loop: CASEPGQVDNEQFF. CDR3 nucleotides: TGCGCCAGCGAGCCGGGACAGGTTGACAATGAGCAGTTCTTC. V and J are TRBV5-1 and TRBJ2-1; the match to TRBD1 covers 8 bases. The length of the CDR3 is 14 residues. With V trimmed by 7 bases and J by 5 bases, 8 bases remained unmatched. Germline assignment: CDR1 SGHRS and CDR2 YFSETQ. Full variable domain (missing parts from reference TRBV5-1 and TRBJ2-1): KAGVTQTPRYLIKTRGQQVTLSCSPISGHRSVSWYQQTPGQGLQFLFEYFSETQRNKGNFPGRFSGRQFSNSRSEMNVSTLELGDSALYLCASEPGQVDNEQFFGPGTRLTVL.

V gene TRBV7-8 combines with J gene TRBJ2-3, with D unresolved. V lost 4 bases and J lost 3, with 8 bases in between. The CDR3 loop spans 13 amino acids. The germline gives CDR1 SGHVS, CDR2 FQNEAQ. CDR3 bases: TGTGCCAGCAGCTCTCTACAAACAGATACGCAGTATTTT. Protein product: CASSSLQTDTQYF. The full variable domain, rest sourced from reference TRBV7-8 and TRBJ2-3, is GAGVSQSPRYKVAKRGQDVALRCDPISGHVSLFWYQQALGQGPEFLTYFQNEAQLDKSGLPSDRFFAERPEGSVSTLKIQRTQQEDSAVYLCASSSLQTDTQYFGPGTRLTVL.

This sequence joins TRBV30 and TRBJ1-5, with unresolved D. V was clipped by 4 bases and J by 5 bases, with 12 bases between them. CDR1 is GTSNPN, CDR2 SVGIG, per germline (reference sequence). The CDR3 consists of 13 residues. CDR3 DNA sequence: TGTGCCTGGAACGGAGATAGGGATCAGCCCCAGCATTTT. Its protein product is CAWNGDRDQPQHF.

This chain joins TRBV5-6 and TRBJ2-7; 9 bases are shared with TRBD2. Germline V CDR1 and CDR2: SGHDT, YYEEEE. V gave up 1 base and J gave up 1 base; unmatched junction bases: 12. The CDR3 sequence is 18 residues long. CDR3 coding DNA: TGTGCCAGCAGCTTGTGGACTAGGCGGGAGGGCCGGTCCTACGAGCAGTACTTC. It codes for CASSLWTRREGRSYEQYF.